The 30 T cell receptor beta chains reported below all come from one sample, sequenced in a study of blood T cell repertoires in COVID-19. Data came from immunoSEQ multiplex PCR; TCRdb stores just in-frame clones and leaves some out. The table lists about 84,000 clones, over 60% of them singletons. Input material: peripheral blood. Receptor source: a man between 65 and 79 years old with acute or convalescent COVID-19.

This sequence joins TRBV3-1 (or the pseudogene TRBV3-2) and TRBJ2-1, with a weak D call TRBD2 (5 bases). CDR3 size: 14 residues. The V end was cut by 0 bases, the J end by 12 bases, with 15 bases between. Germline assignment: CDR1 LGHDT and CDR2 YNNKEL (reference sequence). This CDR3 reads CASSQESTVGGQFF. CDR3 nucleotides: TGTGCCAGCAGCCAAGAGAGCACAGTCGGAGGGCAGTTCTTC.

The chain recombines TRBV28 with TRBJ1-1, with D uncertain. This CDR3 has 11 residues. Per germline, CDR1 MDHEN and CDR2 SYDVKM. V lost 6 bases and J lost 6, with 8 bases in between. The CDR3: CASSRNAEAFF. As DNA, the CDR3 is TGTGCCAGCAGCAGGAATGCTGAAGCTTTCTTT.

The J gene is TRBJ1-6, the V gene TRBV6-5; TRBD1 is a possible D gene (5 bases). The V and J ends lost 7 bases and 9 bases respectively, with 13 bases between them. The CDR3 consists of 13 residues. The germline V gene has CDR1 MNHEY and CDR2 SVGAGI. CDR3 residues: CASKTVQSSPLHF. Written as DNA, the CDR3 is TGTGCCAGCAAGACAGTTCAAAGTTCACCCCTCCACTTT.

In its sample, this clone was seen a few times. The gene calls are TRBV23-1 and TRBJ2-7, with 11 positions matching TRBD2. TRBV23-1 is filed as an ORF, its function uncertain. This CDR3 is built from 19 residues. V lost 0 bases, J lost 3 bases, and 13 bases stayed unmatched. The CDR3: CASSQSPFYSGREIYEQYF. CDR3 sequence (DNA): TGCGCCAGCAGTCAATCACCCTTTTATAGCGGGAGGGAGATCTACGAGCAGTACTTC.

The chain recombines TRBV3-1 (or the pseudogene TRBV3-2) with TRBJ1-1; D call uncertain. Germline V lookup: CDR1 LGHDT, CDR2 YNNKEL (reference sequence). V was trimmed by 5 bases and J by 0 bases, leaving 13 bases between them. The CDR3 is 15 residues long. In DNA, the CDR3 is TGTGCCAGCAGCAAAAGCGAGGCAGTGAACACTGAAGCTTTCTTT. Translation: CASSKSEAVNTEAFF.

The chain combines TRBV27 with TRBJ2-2; 9 bases are shared with TRBD2. Germline CDR1 reads MNHEY; CDR2 reads SMNVEV (reference sequence). The CDR3 extends over 15 amino acids. J lost 5 bases, V lost 1 base, and 2 bases had no gene match. DNA of the CDR3: TGTGCCAGCAGTTTATTCAGCGGGAGGACCGGGGAGCTGTTTTTT. Translating it yields CASSLFSGRTGELFF.

V is TRBV24-1 and J is TRBJ2-5, with 10 positions matching TRBD2. The CDR3 sequence is 17 residues long. The germline V gene encodes CDR1 KGHDR and CDR2 SFDVKD. J lost 4 bases, V lost 2 bases, and 9 bases had no gene match. CDR3 sequence: CATSDSVSGGSGETQYF. The CDR3 nucleotides read TGTGCCACCAGTGATTCGGTTAGCGGGGGGTCGGGAGAGACCCAGTACTTC.

The chain combines TRBV9 with TRBJ1-2; D remains unclear. Trimming cost V 4 bases and J 2 bases, with 9 bases left between them. The CDR3 runs 13 residues. Germline CDR1 SGDLS, CDR2 YYNGEE. The CDR3 is CASSPDTNYGYTF. CDR3 nucleotides: TGTGCCAGCAGCCCTGACACCAACTATGGCTACACCTTC.

The chain uses TRBV5-1 and TRBJ2-3, with 9 bases that match TRBD1. This CDR3 region has 16 residues. V lost 0 bases, J lost 4 bases, and 6 bases stayed unmatched. The germline V gene encodes CDR1 SGHRS and CDR2 YFSETQ. CDR3 DNA sequence: TGCGCCAGCAGCTTGGGTGACAGGGGGACGCCAGATACGCAGTATTTT. Translated: CASSLGDRGTPDTQYF.

CDR3 bases: TGTGCCAGCAGCTTAGGACGGAACTACTACACCTTC. Translating gives CASSLGRNYYTF. The J gene is TRBJ1-2, the V gene TRBV13; D call uncertain. Trimming took off 0 bases at V and 10 bases at J, with 9 bases between the two ends. The CDR3 has 12 residues. Germline CDR1 is PRHDT and CDR2 is FYEKMQ (reference sequence).

This chain connects TRBV5-4 to TRBJ2-5; TRBD2 is a possible D gene (6 bases). Trimming cost V 0 bases and J 2 bases, with 11 bases left between them. Germline CDR1 SGHNT, CDR2 YYREEE (reference sequence). This CDR3 is built from 15 residues. CDR3 loop: CASSLDGSGQETQYF. The CDR3 DNA reads as TGTGCCAGCAGCTTGGATGGTAGCGGACAAGAGACCCAGTACTTC.

This clone was counted between two and nine times. V gene TRBV7-3 combines with J gene TRBJ1-1; no clear D. The CDR3 runs to 13 residues. The V end lost 3 bases, the J end lost 5 bases, and 10 bases lay between the germline ends. CDR1 SGHTA and CDR2 FQGTGA come from the germline V gene. The CDR3: CASSFSQVTEAFF. In DNA, the CDR3 is TGTGCCAGCAGCTTTTCCCAGGTGACTGAAGCTTTCTTT.

This clone was recorded a few times. The chain employs TRBV18 and TRBJ1-6; D remains ambiguous. This CDR3 spans 15 amino acids. V lost 1 base and J 9 bases, leaving 13 bases between the germline ends. Looked up from germline, CDR1 is KGHSH and CDR2 is LQKENI. DNA for the CDR3: TGTGCCAGCTCACCACAGGTTGAGGGTCGTTCACCCCTCCACTTT. This gives the protein CASSPQVEGRSPLHF.

V is TRBV29-1 and J is TRBJ2-1, with TRBD2 as a possible D gene (6 bases). Germline lookup yields CDR1 SQVTM and CDR2 ANQGSEA. CDR3 length equals 14 residues. Between the trimmed V and J ends, which lost 6 bases and 8 bases, there was a span of 20 bases. The CDR3 spells CSVELVAGSDEQFF. DNA for the CDR3: TGCAGCGTGGAACTAGTGGCCGGGAGCGATGAGCAGTTCTTC.

This chain joins TRBV7-9 and TRBJ1-2; maybe TRBD1 (5 bases). The germline CDR1 and CDR2 sequences are SEHNR and FQNEAQ (reference sequence). The CDR3 runs to 19 residues. Trimming cost V 5 bases and J 5 bases, with 30 bases left between them. The CDR3 sequence: CASSARDSGHPPTRYGYTF. The CDR3 DNA reads TGTGCCAGCAGCGCTCGGGACTCCGGCCACCCCCCTACTAGATATGGCTACACCTTC.

This rearrangement joins TRBV6-1 to TRBJ1-2, with 8 nucleotides matching TRBD1. The CDR3 sequence is 15 residues long. V was pared by 0 bases and J by 5 bases, with 5 bases of the junction left unmatched. Germline V CDR1 and CDR2: MNHNS, SASEGT. CDR3 amino acids: CASSEAPGQVYGYTF. CDR3 coding DNA: TGTGCCAGCAGTGAAGCGCCGGGACAGGTATATGGCTACACCTTC.

As DNA, the CDR3 is TGTGCCAGCAGCCCTCATATAGCGGGAATAGAGGTAAATGAGCAGTTCTTC. Amino acids: CASSPHIAGIEVNEQFF. The J gene is TRBJ2-1, the V gene TRBV5-4, with TRBD2 matching over 8 bases. V shed 4 bases and J 7 bases; nucleotides not matched to a gene: 16. This CDR3 contains 17 residues. Germline V CDR1 and CDR2: SGHNT, YYREEE (reference sequence).

The rearrangement joins TRBV5-6 to TRBJ1-2; D call uncertain. The CDR3 runs 15 residues. Trimming stripped 4 bases from V and 0 bases from J, with 13 bases between. Germline V lookup: CDR1 SGHDT, CDR2 YYEEEE. The chain's CDR3 is CASSLNLLANYGYTF. The CDR3 DNA sequence: TGTGCCAGCAGCCTGAATCTTCTAGCTAACTATGGCTACACCTTC.

This CDR3 reads CASGLDNDYEQYV. In DNA form, the CDR3 reads TGTGCTAGTGGTTTAGACAACGACTACGAGCAGTACGTC. The chain combines TRBV12-5 with TRBJ2-7; D remains ambiguous. The CDR3 loop spans 13 amino acids. Germline values: CDR1 LGHNT, CDR2 FRNRAP. Trimming took off 3 bases at V and 3 bases at J, with 9 bases between the two ends.

V gene TRBV9 combines with J gene TRBJ2-3, with 7 bases matching TRBD1. The trim removed 4 bases at V and 2 bases at J, leaving 4 bases unmatched. The CDR3 contains 14 residues. Germline CDR1 reads SGDLS; CDR2 reads YYNGEE. The CDR3 spells CASSLGQLTDTQYF. CDR3 nucleotides: TGTGCCAGCAGCTTGGGACAGCTCACAGATACGCAGTATTTT.

The chain joins TRBV6-5 to TRBJ1-3; TRBD1 aligns across 9 bases. The CDR3 is 16 amino acids. V gave up 0 bases and J gave up 3 bases; unmatched junction bases: 3. Germline CDR1 and CDR2: MNHEY and SVGAGI. The CDR3 sequence: CASSYSTGGLGNTIYF. The CDR3 nucleotides are TGTGCCAGCAGTTACTCGACAGGGGGACTTGGAAACACCATATATTTT.

This sequence joins TRBV24-1 and TRBJ2-3; TRBD2 might be the D (5 bases). The V gene's germline CDR1 is KGHDR and CDR2 SFDVKD. CDR3 length equals 14 residues. The germline V and J ends were trimmed by 1 base and 5 bases, with 9 bases remaining between them. The CDR3 sequence is CATSDFPGIDTQYF. Here the CDR3 DNA reads TGTGCCACCAGTGATTTTCCCGGGATAGATACGCAGTATTTT.

The chain joins TRBV5-4 to TRBJ2-1; no firm D call. Trimming took 0 bases from V and 0 from J, leaving 13 bases between them. Germline CDR1 reads SGHNT; CDR2 reads YYREEE (reference sequence). The CDR3 totals 17 residues. CDR3 protein: CASSLVLGTPSYNEQFF. As DNA, the CDR3 is TGTGCCAGCAGCTTGGTTCTGGGCACCCCCTCCTACAATGAGCAGTTCTTC.

This clone is a singleton in its sample. This rearrangement joins TRBV9 to TRBJ2-1, with a possible D match to TRBD1 (6 bases). V was trimmed by 4 bases and J by 1 base, leaving 15 bases between them. CDR3 length: 16 amino acids. Germline V gives CDR1 SGDLS, CDR2 YYNGEE. The DNA for the CDR3 is TGTGCCAGCAGCCCACAAGGCCAGGGGTCCTACAATGAGCAGTTCTTC. It codes for CASSPQGQGSYNEQFF.

This chain connects TRBV6-6 to TRBJ1-4; D is unresolved. The CDR3 covers 14 residues. The V gene's germline CDR1 is MNHNY and CDR2 SVGAGI (reference sequence). Trimming left V 7 bases short and J 3 bases short, with 12 bases between. CDR3 loop: CASTAGSSNEKLFF. In DNA, the CDR3 is TGTGCCAGCACCGCGGGGAGCTCTAATGAAAAACTGTTTTTT.

This chain uses TRBV19 with TRBJ2-3; 8 bases match TRBD1. V gave up 7 bases and J gave up 2 bases; unmatched junction bases: 5. The germline CDR1 and CDR2 sequences are LNHDA and SQIVND (reference sequence). The CDR3 loop spans 14 amino acids. CDR3 sequence: CASTGRGLTDTQYF. The CDR3 DNA is TGTGCCAGTACAGGCAGGGGGCTCACAGATACGCAGTATTTT.

V and J are TRBV2 and TRBJ1-4; no definite D call. The germline V and J ends were trimmed by 6 bases and 5 bases, with 28 bases remaining between them. The CDR3 totals 19 residues. Germline V gene lookup returns CDR1 SNHLY and CDR2 FYNNEI. The CDR3 region is CASSLRGAVGLTRNEKLFF. Written as DNA, the CDR3 is TGTGCCAGCAGCCTCAGAGGAGCGGTCGGGTTGACAAGAAATGAAAAACTGTTTTTT.

V is TRBV7-8 and J is TRBJ2-7; tentatively, D is TRBD2 (5 bases). CDR1 is SGHVS, CDR2 FQNEAQ, per germline. The CDR3 runs to 14 residues. The ends were cut back, 6 bases at V and 2 bases at J, with 14 bases in the middle. The CDR3: CASRPLQEAYEQYV. In DNA, the CDR3 is TGTGCCAGCAGACCACTCCAGGAGGCCTACGAGCAGTACGTC.

The table lists this clone with a few counts. The rearrangement uses TRBV15 and TRBJ1-5; 9 bases agree with TRBD1. The germline V gene encodes CDR1 LNHNV and CDR2 YYDKDF (reference sequence). The J segment lost 6 bases and the V segment lost 5 bases, leaving 8 bases of the junction unmatched. This CDR3 spans 15 amino acids. CDR3 bases: TGTGCCACCAGCCTATCGGGACAGGGTTTTCAGCCCCAGCATTTT. Amino acid sequence: CATSLSGQGFQPQHF.

The chain joins TRBV19 to TRBJ1-2; tentatively, D is TRBD1 (5 bases). Trimming stripped 5 bases from V and 3 bases from J, with 13 bases between. CDR1 is LNHDA, CDR2 SQIVND, per germline (reference sequence). The CDR3 contains 14 residues. The CDR3 nucleotides read TGTGCCAGTAGTCCCGGGACTCATGACTATGGCTACACCTTC. Translating gives CASSPGTHDYGYTF.